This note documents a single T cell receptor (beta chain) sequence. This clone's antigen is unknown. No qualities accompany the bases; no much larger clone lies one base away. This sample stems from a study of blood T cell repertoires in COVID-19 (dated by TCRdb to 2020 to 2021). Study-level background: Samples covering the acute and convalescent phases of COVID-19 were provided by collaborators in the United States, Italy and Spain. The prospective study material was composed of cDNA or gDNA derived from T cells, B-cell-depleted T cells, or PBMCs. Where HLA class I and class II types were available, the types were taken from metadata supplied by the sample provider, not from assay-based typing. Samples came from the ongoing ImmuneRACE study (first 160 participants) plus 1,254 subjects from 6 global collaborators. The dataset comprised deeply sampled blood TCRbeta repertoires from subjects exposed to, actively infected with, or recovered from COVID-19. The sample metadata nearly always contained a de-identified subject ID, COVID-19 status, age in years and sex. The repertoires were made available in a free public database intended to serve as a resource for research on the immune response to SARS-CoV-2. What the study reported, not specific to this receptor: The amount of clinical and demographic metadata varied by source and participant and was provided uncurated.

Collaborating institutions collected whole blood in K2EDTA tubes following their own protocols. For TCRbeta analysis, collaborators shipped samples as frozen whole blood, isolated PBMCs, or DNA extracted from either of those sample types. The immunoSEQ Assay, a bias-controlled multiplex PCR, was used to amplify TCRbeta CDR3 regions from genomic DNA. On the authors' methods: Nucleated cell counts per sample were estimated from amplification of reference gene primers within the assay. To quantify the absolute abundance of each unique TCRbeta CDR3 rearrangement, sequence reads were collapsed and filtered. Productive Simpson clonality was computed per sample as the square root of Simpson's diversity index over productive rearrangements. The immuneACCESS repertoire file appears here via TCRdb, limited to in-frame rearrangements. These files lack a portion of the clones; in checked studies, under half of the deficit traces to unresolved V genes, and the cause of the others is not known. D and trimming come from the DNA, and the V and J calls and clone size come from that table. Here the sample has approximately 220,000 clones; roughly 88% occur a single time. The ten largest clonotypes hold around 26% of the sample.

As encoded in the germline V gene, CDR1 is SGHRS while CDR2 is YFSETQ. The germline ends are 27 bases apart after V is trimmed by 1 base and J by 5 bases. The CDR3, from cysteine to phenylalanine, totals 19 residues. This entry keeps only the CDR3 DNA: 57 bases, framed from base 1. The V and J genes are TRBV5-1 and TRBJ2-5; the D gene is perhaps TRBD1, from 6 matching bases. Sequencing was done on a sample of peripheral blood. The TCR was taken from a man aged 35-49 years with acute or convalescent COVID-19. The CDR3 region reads CASSLKGVQGAKSGETQYF. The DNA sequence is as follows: TGCGCCAGCAGCTTGAAGGGGGTCCAAGGGGCCAAATCTGGGGAGACCCAGTACTTC.